Reported below is one T cell receptor (beta chain). The data were taken from a study of blood T cell repertoires in COVID-19. Using immunoSEQ multiplex PCR, the repertoire was profiled, and TCRdb retains in-frame clones only, with some absent. The data hold about 220,000 clones, with 88% observed a single time. The CDR3 extends over 15 amino acids. Germline-derived CDR1 and CDR2 are KGHSH and LQKENI. The V and J ends lost 2 bases and 8 bases, in that order; junction bases with no gene match: 6. The rearrangement joins TRBV18 to TRBJ1-4; 9 bases map to TRBD1. Material: PBMCs or T cells enriched from blood (not recorded which). The TCR originated in a middle-aged woman with acute COVID-19. The CDR3 DNA reads TGTGCCAGCTCACCATTTTACAGGGGGCAAGAAAAACTGTTTTTT. Its translation is CASSPFYRGQEKLFF.